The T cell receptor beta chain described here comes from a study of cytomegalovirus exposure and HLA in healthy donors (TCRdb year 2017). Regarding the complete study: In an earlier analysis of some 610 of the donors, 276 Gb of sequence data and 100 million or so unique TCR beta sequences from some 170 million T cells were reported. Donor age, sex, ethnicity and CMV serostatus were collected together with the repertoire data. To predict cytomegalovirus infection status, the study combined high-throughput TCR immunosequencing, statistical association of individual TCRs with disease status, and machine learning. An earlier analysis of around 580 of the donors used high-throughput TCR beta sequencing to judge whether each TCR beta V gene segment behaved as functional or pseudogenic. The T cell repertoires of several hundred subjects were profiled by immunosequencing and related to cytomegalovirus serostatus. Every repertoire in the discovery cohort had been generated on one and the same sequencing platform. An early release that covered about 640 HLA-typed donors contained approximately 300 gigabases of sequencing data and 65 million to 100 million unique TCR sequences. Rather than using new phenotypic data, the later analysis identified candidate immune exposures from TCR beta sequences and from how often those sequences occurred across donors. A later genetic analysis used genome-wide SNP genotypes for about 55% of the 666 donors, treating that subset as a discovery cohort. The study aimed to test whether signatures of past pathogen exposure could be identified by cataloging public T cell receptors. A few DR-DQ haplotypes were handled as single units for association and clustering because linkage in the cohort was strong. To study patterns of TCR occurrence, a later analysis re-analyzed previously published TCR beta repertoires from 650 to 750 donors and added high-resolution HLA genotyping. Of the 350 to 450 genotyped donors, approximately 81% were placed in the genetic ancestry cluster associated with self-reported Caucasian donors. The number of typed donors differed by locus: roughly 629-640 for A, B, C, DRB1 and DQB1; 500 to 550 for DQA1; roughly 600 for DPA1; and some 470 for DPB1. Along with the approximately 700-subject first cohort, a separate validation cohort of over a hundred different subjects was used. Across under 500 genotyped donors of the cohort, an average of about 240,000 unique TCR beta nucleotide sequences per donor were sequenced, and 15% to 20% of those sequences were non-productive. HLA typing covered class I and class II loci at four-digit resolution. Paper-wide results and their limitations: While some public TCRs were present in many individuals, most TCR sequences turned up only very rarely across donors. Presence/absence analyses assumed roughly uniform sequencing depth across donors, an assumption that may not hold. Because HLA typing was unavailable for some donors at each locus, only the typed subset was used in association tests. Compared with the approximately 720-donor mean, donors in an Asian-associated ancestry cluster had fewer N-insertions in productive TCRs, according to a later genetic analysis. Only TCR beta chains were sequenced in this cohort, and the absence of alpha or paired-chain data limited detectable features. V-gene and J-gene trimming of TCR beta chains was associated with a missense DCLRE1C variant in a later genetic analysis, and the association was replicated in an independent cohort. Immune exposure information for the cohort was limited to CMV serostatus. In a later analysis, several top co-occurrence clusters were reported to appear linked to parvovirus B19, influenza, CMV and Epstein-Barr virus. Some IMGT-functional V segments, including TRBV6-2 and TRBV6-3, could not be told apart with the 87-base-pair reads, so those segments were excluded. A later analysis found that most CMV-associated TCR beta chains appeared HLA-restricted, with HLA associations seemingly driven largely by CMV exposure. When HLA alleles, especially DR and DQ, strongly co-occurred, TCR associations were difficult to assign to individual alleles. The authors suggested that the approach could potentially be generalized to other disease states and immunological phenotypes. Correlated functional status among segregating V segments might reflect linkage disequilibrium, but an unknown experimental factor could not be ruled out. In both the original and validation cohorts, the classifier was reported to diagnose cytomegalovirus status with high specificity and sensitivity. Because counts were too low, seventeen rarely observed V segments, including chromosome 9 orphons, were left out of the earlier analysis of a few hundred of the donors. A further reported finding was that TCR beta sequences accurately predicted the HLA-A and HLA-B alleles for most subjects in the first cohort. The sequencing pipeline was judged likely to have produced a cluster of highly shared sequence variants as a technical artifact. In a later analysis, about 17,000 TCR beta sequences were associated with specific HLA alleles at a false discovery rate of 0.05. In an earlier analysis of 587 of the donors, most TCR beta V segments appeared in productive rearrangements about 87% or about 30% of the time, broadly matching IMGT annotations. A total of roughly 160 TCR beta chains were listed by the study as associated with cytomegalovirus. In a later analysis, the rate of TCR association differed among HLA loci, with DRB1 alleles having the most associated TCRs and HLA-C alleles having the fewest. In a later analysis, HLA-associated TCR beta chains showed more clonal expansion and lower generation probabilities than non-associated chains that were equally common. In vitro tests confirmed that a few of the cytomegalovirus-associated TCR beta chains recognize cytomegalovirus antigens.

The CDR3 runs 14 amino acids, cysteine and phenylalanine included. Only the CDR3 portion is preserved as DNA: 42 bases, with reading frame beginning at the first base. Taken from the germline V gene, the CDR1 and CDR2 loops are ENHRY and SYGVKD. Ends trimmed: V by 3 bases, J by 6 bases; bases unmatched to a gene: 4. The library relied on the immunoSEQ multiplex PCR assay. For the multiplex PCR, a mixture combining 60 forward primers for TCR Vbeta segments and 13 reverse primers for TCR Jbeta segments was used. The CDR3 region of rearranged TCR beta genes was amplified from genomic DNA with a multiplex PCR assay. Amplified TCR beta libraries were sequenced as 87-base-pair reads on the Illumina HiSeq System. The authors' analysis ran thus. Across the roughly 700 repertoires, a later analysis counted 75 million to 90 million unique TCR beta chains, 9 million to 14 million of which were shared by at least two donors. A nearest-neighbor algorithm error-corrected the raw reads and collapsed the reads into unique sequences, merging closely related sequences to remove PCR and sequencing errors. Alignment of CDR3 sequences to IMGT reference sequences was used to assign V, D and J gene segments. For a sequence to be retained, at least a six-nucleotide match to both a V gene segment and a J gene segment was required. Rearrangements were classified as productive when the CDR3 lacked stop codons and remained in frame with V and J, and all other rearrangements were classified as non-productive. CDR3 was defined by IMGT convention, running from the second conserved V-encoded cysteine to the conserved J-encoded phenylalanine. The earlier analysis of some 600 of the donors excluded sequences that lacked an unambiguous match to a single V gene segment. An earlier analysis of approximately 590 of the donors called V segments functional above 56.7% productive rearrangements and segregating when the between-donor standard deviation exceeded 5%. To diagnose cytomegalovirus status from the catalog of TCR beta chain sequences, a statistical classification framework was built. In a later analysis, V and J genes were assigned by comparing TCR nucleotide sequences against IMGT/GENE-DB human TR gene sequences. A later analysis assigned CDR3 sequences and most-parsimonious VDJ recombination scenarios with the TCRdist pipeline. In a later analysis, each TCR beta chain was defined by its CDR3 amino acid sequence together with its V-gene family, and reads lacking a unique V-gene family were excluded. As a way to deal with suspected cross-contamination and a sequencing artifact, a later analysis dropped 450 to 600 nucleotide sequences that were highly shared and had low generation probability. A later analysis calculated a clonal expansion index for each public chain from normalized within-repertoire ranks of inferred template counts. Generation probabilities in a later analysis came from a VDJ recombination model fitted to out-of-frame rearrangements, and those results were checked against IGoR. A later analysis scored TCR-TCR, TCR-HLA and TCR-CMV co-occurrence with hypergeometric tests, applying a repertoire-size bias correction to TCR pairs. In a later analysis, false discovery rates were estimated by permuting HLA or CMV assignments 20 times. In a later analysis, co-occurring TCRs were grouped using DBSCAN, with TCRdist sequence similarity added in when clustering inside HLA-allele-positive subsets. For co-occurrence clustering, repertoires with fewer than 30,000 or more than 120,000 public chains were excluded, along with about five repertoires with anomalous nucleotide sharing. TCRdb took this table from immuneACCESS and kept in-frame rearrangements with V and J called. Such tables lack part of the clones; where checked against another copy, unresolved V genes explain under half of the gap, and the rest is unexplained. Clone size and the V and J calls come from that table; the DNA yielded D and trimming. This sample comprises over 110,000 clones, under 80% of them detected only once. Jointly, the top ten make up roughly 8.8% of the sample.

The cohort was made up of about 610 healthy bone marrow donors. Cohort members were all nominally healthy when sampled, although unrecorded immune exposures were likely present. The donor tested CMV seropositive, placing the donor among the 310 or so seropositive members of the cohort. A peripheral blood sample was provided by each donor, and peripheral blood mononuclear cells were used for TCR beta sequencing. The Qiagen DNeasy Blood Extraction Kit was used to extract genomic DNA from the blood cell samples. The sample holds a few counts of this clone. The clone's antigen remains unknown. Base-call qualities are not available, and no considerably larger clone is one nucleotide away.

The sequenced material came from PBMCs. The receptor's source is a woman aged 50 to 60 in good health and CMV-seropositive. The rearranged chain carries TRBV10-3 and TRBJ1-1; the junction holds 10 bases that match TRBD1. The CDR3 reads CAISDPTGGPEAFF. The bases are TGTGCCATCAGTGACCCGACAGGGGGCCCTGAAGCTTTCTTT.